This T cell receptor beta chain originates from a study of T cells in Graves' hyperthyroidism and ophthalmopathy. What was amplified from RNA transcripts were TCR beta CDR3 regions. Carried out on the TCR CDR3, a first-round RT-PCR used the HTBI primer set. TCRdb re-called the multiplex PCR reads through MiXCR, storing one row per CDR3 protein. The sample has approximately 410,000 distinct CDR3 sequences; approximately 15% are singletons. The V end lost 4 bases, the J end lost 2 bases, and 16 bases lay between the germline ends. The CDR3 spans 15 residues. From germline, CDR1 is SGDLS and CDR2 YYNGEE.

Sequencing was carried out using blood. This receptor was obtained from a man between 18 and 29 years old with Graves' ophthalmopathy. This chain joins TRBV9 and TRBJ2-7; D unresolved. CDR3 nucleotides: TGTGCCAGCAGCCCAGGCCTGGCGTCGGCCTACGAGCAGTACTTC. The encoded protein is CASSPGLASAYEQYF.